A selection of T cell receptor beta chains follows, all from one sample in a study of human T cells and chemical hapten exposure. TCRdb itself ran the 5' RACE reads through MiXCR, one entry per CDR3 protein. The sample yields approximately 150,000 distinct CDR3 sequences, 4.1% seen once. The source of these receptors is a female donor in good health. Both conserved end residues are part of each CDR3. D genes are given only for firm matches. Clone size, where shown, is once, few, many, or a class for clones that have expanded.

J: TRBJ2-7
D: TRBD2
V: TRBV7-2
size: many
DNA: TGTGCCAGCAGCACCGCGGGGGGAGCATCCTACGAGCAGTACTTC
CDR3: CASSTAGGASYEQYF

J: TRBJ1-1
D: NA
V: TRBV18
size: many
DNA: TGTGCCAGCTCACCAATGGGCTCAAACACTGAAGCTTTCTTT
CDR3: CASSPMGSNTEAFF

J: TRBJ2-7
D: TRBD2
V: TRBV7-9
size: few
DNA: TGTGCCAGCAGCTTTGAGGGAGGGCGCGAGCAGTACTTC
CDR3: CASSFEGGREQYF

J: TRBJ1-6
D: NA
V: TRBV6-2/TRBV6-3
size: many
DNA: TGTGCCAGCAGGTCCAGACAGCATAATTCACCCCTCCACTTT
CDR3: CASRSRQHNSPLHF

J: TRBJ2-7
D: NA
V: TRBV14
size: NA
DNA: TGTGCCAGCGGGACATGCTCCTACGAGCAGTACTTC
CDR3: CASGTCSYEQYF

J: TRBJ2-4
D: TRBD1
V: TRBV7-9
size: many
DNA: TGTGCCAGCAGCTTTTACAGGGGACGTGCGTACTTC
CDR3: CASSFYRGRAYF

J: TRBJ2-3
D: TRBD2
V: TRBV29-1
size: many
DNA: TGCAGCGTTGAACGGGGGGGGCCAGATACGCAGTATTTT
CDR3: CSVERGGPDTQYF

J: TRBJ1-5
D: NA
V: TRBV20-1
size: many
DNA: TGCAGTGCTAGGGCAACAGGTTCTGTGAGTCAGCCCCAGCATTTT
CDR3: CSARATGSVSQPQHF

J: TRBJ2-5
D: TRBD2
V: TRBV6-1
size: NA
DNA: TGTGCCAGCAGTGATACCGGGAGGAAAGAGACCCAGTACTTC
CDR3: CASSDTGRKETQYF

J: TRBJ1-5
D: NA
V: TRBV7-2
size: NA
DNA: TGTGCCAGCAGCTTCGGAGGCCGGCTGGGGCAGCCCCAGCATTTT
CDR3: CASSFGGRLGQPQHF

J: TRBJ1-3
D: NA
V: TRBV13
size: many
DNA: TGTGCCAGCAGCTTGGGACAACGGACTGGAAACACCATATATTTT
CDR3: CASSLGQRTGNTIYF

J: TRBJ1-5
D: NA
V: TRBV6-1
size: few
DNA: TGTGCCAGCAGGATGCAGGGACGCAATCAGCCCCAGCATTTT
CDR3: CASRMQGRNQPQHF

J: TRBJ2-7
D: NA
V: TRBV7-2
size: many
DNA: TGTGCCAGCAGCTTAGCGCCGGCTAGCAGCGACGAGCAGTACTTC
CDR3: CASSLAPASSDEQYF

J: TRBJ1-2
D: NA
V: TRBV7-9
size: many
DNA: TGTGCCAGCAGCTTAGGATCCCCGCAGGGGAGGGACTATGGCTACACCTTC
CDR3: CASSLGSPQGRDYGYTF

J: TRBJ2-7
D: NA
V: TRBV6-5
size: few
DNA: TGTGCCAGCACCTCAAGGGGGGGGCTACCGTACTTC
CDR3: CASTSRGGLPYF

J: TRBJ1-2
D: NA
V: TRBV29-1
size: many
DNA: TGCAGTTACACCCCGATTATCAATCACTATGGCTACACCTTC
CDR3: CSYTPIINHYGYTF

J: TRBJ2-3
D: NA
V: TRBV20-1
size: NA
DNA: TGCAGTGCGGAAATGACAGATACGCAGTATTTT
CDR3: CSAEMTDTQYF

J: TRBJ2-2
D: TRBD1
V: TRBV5-1
size: many
DNA: TGCGCCAGCAGGGAGGACAGGGGCGTCGGGGAGCTGTTTTTT
CDR3: CASREDRGVGELFF

J: TRBJ1-2
D: TRBD1
V: TRBV5-4
size: NA
DNA: TGTGCCAGCAACGAGGGAGGGGGCCCTCTAGGCTACACCTTC
CDR3: CASNEGGGPLGYTF

J: TRBJ2-7
D: TRBD1
V: TRBV15
size: many
DNA: TGTGCCACCAGCAGGACAGGGTACGAGCAGTACTTC
CDR3: CATSRTGYEQYF

J: TRBJ2-2
D: TRBD2
V: TRBV24-1
size: many
DNA: TGTGCCACTAGTGATGGGACTAGTTGCACCGGGGAGCTGTTTTTT
CDR3: CATSDGTSCTGELFF

J: TRBJ2-5
D: NA
V: TRBV7-2
size: NA
DNA: TGTGCCAGCAGCTTACCCTTGAAGGGGACGTACCAAGAGACCCAGTACTTC
CDR3: CASSLPLKGTYQETQYF

J: TRBJ2-7
D: TRBD1
V: TRBV12-3/TRBV12-4
size: many
DNA: TGTGCCAGCAACACGGACAGGCGCCGGGAGCAGTACTTC
CDR3: CASNTDRRREQYF

J: TRBJ2-7
D: NA
V: TRBV12-3/TRBV12-4
size: many
DNA: TGTGCCAGCAGTACCGTTGGTTCCGACTCCTACGAGCAGTACTTC
CDR3: CASSTVGSDSYEQYF

J: TRBJ2-5
D: TRBD2
V: TRBV14
size: NA
DNA: TGTGCCAGCAGCCAAGATTGGCGGGGGGGCGTTGAGACCCAGTACTTC
CDR3: CASSQDWRGGVETQYF

J: TRBJ1-6
D: NA
V: TRBV7-9
size: many
DNA: TGTGCCAGCAGCTTATTGGGGGAATCACCCCTCCACTTT
CDR3: CASSLLGESPLHF

J: TRBJ2-5
D: TRBD1
V: TRBV11-3
size: many
DNA: TGTGCCAGCAGCTTATCCCCGGGACAGGGGCAAGAGACCCAGTACTTC
CDR3: CASSLSPGQGQETQYF

J: TRBJ2-3
D: TRBD2
V: TRBV10-3
size: many
DNA: TGTGCCATCAGCCCGTTTGGTGGCTCGGGACGGGGGGCAGATACGCAGTATTTT
CDR3: CAISPFGGSGRGADTQYF